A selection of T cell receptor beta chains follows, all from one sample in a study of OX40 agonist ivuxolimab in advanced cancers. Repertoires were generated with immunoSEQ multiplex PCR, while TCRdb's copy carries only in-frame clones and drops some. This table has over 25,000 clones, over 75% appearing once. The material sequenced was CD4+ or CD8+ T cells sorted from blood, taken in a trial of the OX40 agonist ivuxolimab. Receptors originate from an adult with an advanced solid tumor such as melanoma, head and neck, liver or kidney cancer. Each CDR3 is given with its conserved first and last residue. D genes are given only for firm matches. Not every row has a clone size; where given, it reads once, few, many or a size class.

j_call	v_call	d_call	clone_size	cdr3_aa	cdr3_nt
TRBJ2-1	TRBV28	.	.	CASSLKGEDYNEQFF	TGTGCCAGCAGTTTAAAAGGGGAGGACTACAATGAGCAGTTCTTC
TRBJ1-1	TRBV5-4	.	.	CASSLGSVPFF	TGTGCCAGCAGCTTGGGTTCTGTTCCTTTCTTT
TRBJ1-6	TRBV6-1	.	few	CASQPGASPLHF	TGTGCCAGCCAGCCAGGGGCCTCACCCCTCCACTTT
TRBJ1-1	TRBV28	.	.	CASSLGAINTEAFF	TGTGCCAGCAGTTTAGGGGCCATAAACACTGAAGCTTTCTTT
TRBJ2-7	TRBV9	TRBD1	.	CASSVRTGYEQYF	TGTGCCAGCAGCGTAAGGACAGGCTACGAGCAGTACTTC
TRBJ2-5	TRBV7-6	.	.	CASSLGMAGSPGAQYF	TGTGCCAGCAGCTTGGGAATGGCGGGGTCCCCTGGGGCCCAGTACTTC
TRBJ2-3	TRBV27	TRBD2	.	CASGVREGDTQYF	TGTGCCAGCGGTGTGCGGGAGGGGGATACGCAGTATTTT
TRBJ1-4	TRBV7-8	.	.	CASSLLGANEKLFF	TGTGCCAGCAGCTTATTGGGGGCAAATGAAAAACTGTTTTTT
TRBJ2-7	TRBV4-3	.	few	CASSPGASSEQYF	TGCGCCAGCTCCCCGGGGGCCTCGAGCGAGCAGTACTTC
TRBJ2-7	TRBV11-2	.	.	CASSSDYNPEQYF	TGTGCCAGCAGCTCCGATTACAATCCCGAGCAGTACTTC
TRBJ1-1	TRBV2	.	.	CASRGATEAFF	TGTGCCAGCAGGGGGGCCACTGAAGCTTTCTTT
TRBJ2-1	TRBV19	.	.	CASSIVTGAYNEQFF	TGTGCCAGTAGTATAGTGACAGGAGCTTACAATGAGCAGTTCTTC
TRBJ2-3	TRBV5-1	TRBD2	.	CASSLDRVAGGPDTQYF	TGCGCCAGCAGCTTGGACAGGGTAGCGGGGGGGCCGGATACGCAGTATTTT
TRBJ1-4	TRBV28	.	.	CASSHRGATNEKLFF	TGTGCCAGCAGTCACCGGGGGGCAACTAATGAAAAACTGTTTTTT
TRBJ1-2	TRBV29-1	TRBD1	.	CSVPLQGQGNYGYTF	TGCAGCGTCCCCCTGCAGGGACAGGGAAACTATGGCTACACCTTC
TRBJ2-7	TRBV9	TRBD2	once	CASSSREAEQYF	TGTGCCAGCAGCAGCCGGGAGGCCGAGCAGTACTTC
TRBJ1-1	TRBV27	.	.	CASSLSRKNTEAFF	TGTGCCAGCAGTTTATCCAGGAAGAACACTGAAGCTTTCTTT
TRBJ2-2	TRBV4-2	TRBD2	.	CASTSPERGYGELFF	TGTGCCAGCACCTCTCCCGAGCGGGGGTACGGGGAGCTGTTTTTT
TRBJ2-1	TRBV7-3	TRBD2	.	CASSLLAGGKYNEQFF	TGTGCCAGCAGCTTGCTGGCGGGGGGCAAATACAATGAGCAGTTCTTC
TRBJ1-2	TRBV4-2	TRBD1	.	CASSQQDRGRGYTF	TGTGCCAGCAGCCAACAGGACAGGGGAAGGGGCTACACCTTC
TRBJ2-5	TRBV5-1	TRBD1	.	CASSSGQGFEQYF	TGCGCCAGCAGCTCAGGACAGGGTTTTGAGCAGTACTTC